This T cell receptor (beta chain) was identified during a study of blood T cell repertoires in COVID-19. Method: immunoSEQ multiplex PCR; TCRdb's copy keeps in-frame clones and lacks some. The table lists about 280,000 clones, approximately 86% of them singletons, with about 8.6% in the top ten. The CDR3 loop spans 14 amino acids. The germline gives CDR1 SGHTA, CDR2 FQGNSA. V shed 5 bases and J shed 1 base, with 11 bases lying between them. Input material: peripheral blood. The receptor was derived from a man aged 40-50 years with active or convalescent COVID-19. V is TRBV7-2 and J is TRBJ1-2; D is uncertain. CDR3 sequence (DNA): TGTGCCAGCAGCCCCCGCGGAATTAACTATGGCTACACCTTC. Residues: CASSPRGINYGYTF.